This T cell receptor (beta chain) was identified during a study of blood T cell repertoires in COVID-19. About the study: Specimens from acute and convalescent COVID-19 originated in the United States, Italy and Spain. T cells, B-cell-depleted T cells, or PBMCs supplied cDNA or gDNA.

Original processing methods: Estimates of nucleated cell counts were drawn from the amplification of reference gene primers. The protocol was immunoSEQ multiplex PCR, while the TCRdb copy is restricted to in-frame clones and leaves out a portion. V and J calls plus clone size are reproduced from that table; the DNA served to infer D and trimming. The sample has 300,000 to 450,000 clones; around 87% are singletons. Seattle-derived patients entered the study during active infection and were followed longitudinally. The receptor's source is a woman aged 25 to 45 with COVID-19, enrolled during active disease. The material sequenced was peripheral blood.

The CDR3 nucleotides are TGCGCCAGCAGCTTGAAAAGAGGGCAGCTCTATGGCTACACCTTC. Amino acid sequence: CASSLKRGQLYGYTF. V and J are TRBV5-1 and TRBJ1-2; D remains unclear. Per the germline V gene, CDR1 is SGHRS and CDR2 is YFSETQ. The V end was cut by 1 base, the J end by 4 bases, with 14 bases between. This CDR3 is 15 amino acids long.